Listed below are T cell receptor beta chains from one sample, sequenced in a study of response to subunit inactivated influenza vaccine. TCRdb passed the RT-PCR reads through MiXCR, listing each CDR3 protein once. The table shows 250,000 to 350,000 distinct CDR3 sequences, with 22% occurring only once. The material sequenced was PBMCs from blood, taken less than 22 months after vaccination. Receptors were obtained from a man aged 50-75 years who received an inactivated influenza vaccine. Both conserved end residues are part of each CDR3. The D gene is left open where the match is weak.

>TRBJ1-5|TRBD1|TRBV29-1
CSVRGQGDHQPQHF
>TRBJ2-5|-|TRBV12-3/TRBV12-4
CASSPEWETQYF
>TRBJ1-2|TRBD1|TRBV6-1
CASSDTGTGDFGYTF
>TRBJ1-1|TRBD1|TRBV12-5
CASGLYGQGKTEAFF
>TRBJ2-7|-|TRBV4-2
CASSQDRIYEQYF
>TRBJ1-5|-|TRBV3-1
CASSQAGWYQPQHF
>TRBJ1-6|-|TRBV15
CATSLVDPTYSPLHF
>TRBJ1-6|-|TRBV6-1
CASNRDMGNSPLHF
>TRBJ2-2|TRBD1|TRBV12-3/TRBV12-4
CASRQTGGLNTGELFF
>TRBJ1-1|-|TRBV12-3/TRBV12-4
CADADGDTEAFF
>TRBJ2-5|-|TRBV3-1
CASSRTPRETQYF
>TRBJ1-1|-|TRBV6-5
CASSYPDMRRAFF
>TRBJ1-2|TRBD1|TRBV6-1
CASSPLPGQGVYGYTF
>TRBJ1-5|-|TRBV12-2
CASRFGGQGQHQPQHF